This record looks at one TCR beta chain sequence and its context. CDR3 length: 17 residues. Germline V CDR1 and CDR2: LGHNA, YSLEER. This record belongs to a study of monozygotic twins with inflammatory bowel disease. TCRdb processed the 5' RACE reads again and assigns one entry to each CDR3 protein, with no DNA. The sample shows approximately 400,000 distinct CDR3 sequences, and around 2.6% sits with its ten largest clones. The receptor comes from a human donor with ulcerative colitis or Crohn's disease, or a healthy co-twin of an affected twin (not recorded which). V is TRBV4-3 and J is TRBJ2-1; absent DNA, TCRdb's TRBD1 call cannot be checked. The sequenced sample was blood. CDR3 in amino acids: CASSQETDRGSNNEQFF.